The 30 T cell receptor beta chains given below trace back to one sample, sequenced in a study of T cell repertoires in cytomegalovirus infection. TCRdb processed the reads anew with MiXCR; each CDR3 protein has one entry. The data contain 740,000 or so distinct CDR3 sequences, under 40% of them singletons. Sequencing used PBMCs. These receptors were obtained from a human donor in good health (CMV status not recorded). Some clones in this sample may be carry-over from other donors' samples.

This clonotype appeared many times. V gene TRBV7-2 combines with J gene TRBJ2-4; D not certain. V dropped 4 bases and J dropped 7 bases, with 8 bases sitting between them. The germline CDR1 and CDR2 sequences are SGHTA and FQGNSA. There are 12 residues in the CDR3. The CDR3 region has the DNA TGTGCCAGCAGCTCAGACGGGAACATTCAGTACTTC. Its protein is CASSSDGNIQYF.

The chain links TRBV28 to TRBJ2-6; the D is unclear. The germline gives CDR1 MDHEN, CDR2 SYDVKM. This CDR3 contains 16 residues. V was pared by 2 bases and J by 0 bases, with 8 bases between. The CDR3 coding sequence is TGTGCCAGCAGTTTAAGGTCCGACTCTGGGGCCAACGTCCTGACTTTC. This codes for CASSLRSDSGANVLTF. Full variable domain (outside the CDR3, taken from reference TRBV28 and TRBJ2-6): DVKVTQSSRYLVKRTGEKVFLECVQDMDHENMFWYRQDPGLGLRLIYFSYDVKMKEKGDIPEGYSVSREKKERFSLILESASTNQTSMYLCASSLRSDSGANVLTFGAGSRLTVL.

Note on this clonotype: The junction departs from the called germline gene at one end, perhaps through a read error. The CDR3 nucleotides read TGTGCCAGCCGCTTGGTAACTACAGGTTCGAACACTGAAGCTTTCTTT. Amino acids: CASRLVTTGSNTEAFF. This rearrangement joins TRBV5-5 to TRBJ1-1; D may be TRBD1 (5 bases). CDR3 size: 16 residues. In germline, CDR1 is SGHKS, CDR2 YYEKEE (reference sequence).

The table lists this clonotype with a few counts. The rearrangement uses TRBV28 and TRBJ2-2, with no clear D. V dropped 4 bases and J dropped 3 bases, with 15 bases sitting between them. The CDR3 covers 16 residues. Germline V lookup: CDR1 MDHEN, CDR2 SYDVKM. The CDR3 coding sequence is TGTGCCAGCAGTTCCGCTTCGGCAGGCCACACCGGGGAGCTGTTTTTT. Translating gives CASSSASAGHTGELFF.

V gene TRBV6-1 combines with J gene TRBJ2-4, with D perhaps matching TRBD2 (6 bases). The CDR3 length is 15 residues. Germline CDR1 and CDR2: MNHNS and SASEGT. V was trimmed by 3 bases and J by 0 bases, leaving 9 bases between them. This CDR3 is CASSDLGLAKNIQYF. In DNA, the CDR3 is TGTGCCAGCAGTGACTTGGGACTAGCCAAAAACATTCAGTACTTC.

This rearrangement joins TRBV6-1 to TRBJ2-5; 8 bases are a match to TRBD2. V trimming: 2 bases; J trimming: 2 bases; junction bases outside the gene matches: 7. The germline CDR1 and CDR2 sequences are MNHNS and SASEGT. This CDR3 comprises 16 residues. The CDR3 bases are TGTGCCAGCAGTGAAAGAGTAGCGGGGAGGCAAGAGACCCAGTACTTC. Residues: CASSERVAGRQETQYF.

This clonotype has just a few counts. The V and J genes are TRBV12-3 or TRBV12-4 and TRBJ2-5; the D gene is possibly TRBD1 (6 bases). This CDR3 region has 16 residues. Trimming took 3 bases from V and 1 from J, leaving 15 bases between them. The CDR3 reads CASSFETGPAQETQYF. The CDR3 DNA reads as TGTGCCAGCAGTTTCGAGACAGGACCTGCCCAAGAGACCCAGTACTTC.

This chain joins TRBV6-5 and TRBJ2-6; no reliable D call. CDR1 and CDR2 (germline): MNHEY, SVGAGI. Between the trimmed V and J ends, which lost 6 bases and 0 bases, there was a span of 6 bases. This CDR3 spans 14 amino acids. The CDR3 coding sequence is TGTGCCAGCAGGAAGCACTCTGGGGCCAACGTCCTGACTTTC. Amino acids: CASRKHSGANVLTF.

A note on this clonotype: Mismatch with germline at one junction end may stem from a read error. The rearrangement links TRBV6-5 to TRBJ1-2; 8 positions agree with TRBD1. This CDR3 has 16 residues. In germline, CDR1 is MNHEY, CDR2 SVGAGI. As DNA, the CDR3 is TGTGCCCGCAGTCCCACCGGGCCAGGGGGCGACTATGGCTACACCTTC. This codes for CARSPTGPGGDYGYTF.

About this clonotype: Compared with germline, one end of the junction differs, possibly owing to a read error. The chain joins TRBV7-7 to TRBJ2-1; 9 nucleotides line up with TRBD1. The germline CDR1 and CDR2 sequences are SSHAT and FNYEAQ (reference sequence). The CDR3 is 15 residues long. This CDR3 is CASSPLDRGYNEQFF. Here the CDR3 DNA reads TGTGCTAGCAGCCCCTTGGACAGGGGCTACAATGAGCAGTTCTTC.

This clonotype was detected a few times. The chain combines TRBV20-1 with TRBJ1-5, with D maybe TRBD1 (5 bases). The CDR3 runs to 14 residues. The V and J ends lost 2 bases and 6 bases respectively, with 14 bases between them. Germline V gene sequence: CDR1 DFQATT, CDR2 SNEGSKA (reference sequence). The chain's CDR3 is CSARQLLDSQPQHF. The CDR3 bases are TGCAGTGCTAGACAACTACTCGACAGTCAGCCCCAGCATTTT.

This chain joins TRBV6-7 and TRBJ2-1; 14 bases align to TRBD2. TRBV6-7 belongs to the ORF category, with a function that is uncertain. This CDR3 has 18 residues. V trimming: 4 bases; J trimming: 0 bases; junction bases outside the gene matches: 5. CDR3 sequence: CASSFGTSGGHSYNEQFF. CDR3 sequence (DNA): TGTGCCAGCAGTTTCGGGACTAGCGGGGGCCACTCCTACAATGAGCAGTTCTTC.

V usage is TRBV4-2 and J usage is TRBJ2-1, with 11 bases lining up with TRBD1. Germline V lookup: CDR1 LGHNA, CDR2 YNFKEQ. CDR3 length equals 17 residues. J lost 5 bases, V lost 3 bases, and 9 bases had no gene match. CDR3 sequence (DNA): TGTGCCAGCAGCCATGTGCTGGGACAGGGGGACAACAATGAGCAGTTCTTC. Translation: CASSHVLGQGDNNEQFF.

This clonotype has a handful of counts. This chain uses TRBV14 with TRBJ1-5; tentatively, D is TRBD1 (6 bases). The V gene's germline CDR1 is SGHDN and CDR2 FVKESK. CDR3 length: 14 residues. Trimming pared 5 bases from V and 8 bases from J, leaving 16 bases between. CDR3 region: CASSARGREKPQHF. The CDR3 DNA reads TGTGCCAGCAGCGCCAGGGGTAGGGAGAAGCCCCAGCATTTT.

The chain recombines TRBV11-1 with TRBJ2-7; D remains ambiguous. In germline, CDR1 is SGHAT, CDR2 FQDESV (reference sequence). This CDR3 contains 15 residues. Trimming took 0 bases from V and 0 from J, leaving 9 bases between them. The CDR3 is CASSLAPDGSYEQYF. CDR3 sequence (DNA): TGTGCCAGCAGCTTAGCTCCGGACGGCTCCTACGAGCAGTACTTC.

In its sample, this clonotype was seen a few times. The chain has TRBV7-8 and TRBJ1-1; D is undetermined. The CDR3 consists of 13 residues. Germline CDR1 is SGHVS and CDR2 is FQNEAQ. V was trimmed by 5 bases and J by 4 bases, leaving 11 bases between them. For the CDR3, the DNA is TGTGCCAGCAGCGAACGGACGGGCACTGAAGCTTTCTTT. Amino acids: CASSERTGTEAFF.

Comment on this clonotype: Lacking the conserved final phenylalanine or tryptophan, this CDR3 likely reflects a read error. Here the CDR3 reads CASSHVAHEQFL. Written as DNA, the CDR3 is TGCGCCAGCAGCCACGTAGCCCATGAGCAGTTCTTG. The chain uses TRBV5-1 and TRBJ2-1, with unresolved D. Germline-derived CDR1 and CDR2 are SGHRS and YFSETQ. The CDR3 consists of 12 residues. V lost 4 bases and J 8 bases, leaving 10 bases between the germline ends.

The CDR3 sequence: CASSPGTGGMYEQYF. The CDR3 DNA reads TGCGCCAGCAGCCCCGGGACAGGGGGTATGTACGAGCAGTACTTC. The chain links TRBV5-1 to TRBJ2-7; TRBD1 matches 11 bases. Germline lookup yields CDR1 SGHRS and CDR2 YFSETQ. The CDR3 contains 15 residues. With V trimmed by 4 bases and J by 4 bases, 7 bases remained unmatched.

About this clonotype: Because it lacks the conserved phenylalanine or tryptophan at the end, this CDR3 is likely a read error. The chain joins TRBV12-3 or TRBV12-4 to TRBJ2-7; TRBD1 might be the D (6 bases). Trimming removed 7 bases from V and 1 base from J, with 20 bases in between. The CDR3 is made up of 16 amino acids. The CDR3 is CASTPRGFRGSYEQYL. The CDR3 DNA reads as TGTGCCAGCACCCCTAGGGGGTTTCGGGGTTCCTACGAGCAGTACTTA.

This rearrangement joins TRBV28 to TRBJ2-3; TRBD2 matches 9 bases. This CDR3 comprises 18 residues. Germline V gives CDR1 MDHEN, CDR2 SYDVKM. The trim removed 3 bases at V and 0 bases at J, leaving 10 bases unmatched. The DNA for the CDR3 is TGTGCCAGCAGTTTTGAGACTAGCGGACACGAAAGCACAGATACGCAGTATTTT. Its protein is CASSFETSGHESTDTQYF.

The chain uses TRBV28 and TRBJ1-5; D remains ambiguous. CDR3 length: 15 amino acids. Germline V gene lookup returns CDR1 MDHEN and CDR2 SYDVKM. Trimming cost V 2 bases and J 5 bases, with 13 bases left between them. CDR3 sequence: CASSLDREVDQPQHF. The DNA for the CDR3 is TGTGCCAGCAGTTTAGATAGGGAGGTTGATCAGCCCCAGCATTTT.

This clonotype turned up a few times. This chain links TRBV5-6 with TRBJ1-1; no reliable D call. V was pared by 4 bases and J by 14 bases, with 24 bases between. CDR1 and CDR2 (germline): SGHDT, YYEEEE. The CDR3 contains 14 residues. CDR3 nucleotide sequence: TGTGCCAGCAGCACGGGTCGCCTTGCTGGGTCTTCCTTCTTT. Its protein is CASSTGRLAGSSFF.

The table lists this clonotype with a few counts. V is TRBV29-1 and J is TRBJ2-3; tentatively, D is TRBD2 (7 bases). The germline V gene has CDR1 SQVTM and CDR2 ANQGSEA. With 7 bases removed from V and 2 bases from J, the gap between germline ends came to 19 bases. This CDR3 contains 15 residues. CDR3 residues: CSGGGGNRPTDTQYF. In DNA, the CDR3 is TGCAGCGGTGGGGGGGGCAACCGGCCCACAGATACGCAGTATTTT.

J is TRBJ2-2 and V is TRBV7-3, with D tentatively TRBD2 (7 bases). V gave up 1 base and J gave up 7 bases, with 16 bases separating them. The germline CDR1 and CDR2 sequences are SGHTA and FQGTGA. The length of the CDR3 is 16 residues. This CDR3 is CASSLIPGGRIGELFF. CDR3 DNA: TGTGCCAGCAGCTTAATTCCCGGGGGGCGGATCGGGGAGCTGTTTTTT.

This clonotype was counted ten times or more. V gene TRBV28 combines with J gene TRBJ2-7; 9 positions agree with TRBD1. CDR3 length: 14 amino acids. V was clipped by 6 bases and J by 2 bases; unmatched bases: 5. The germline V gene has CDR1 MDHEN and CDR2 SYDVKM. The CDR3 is CASRRGQGPYEQYF. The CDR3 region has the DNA TGTGCCAGCAGACGTGGACAGGGGCCCTACGAGCAGTACTTC.

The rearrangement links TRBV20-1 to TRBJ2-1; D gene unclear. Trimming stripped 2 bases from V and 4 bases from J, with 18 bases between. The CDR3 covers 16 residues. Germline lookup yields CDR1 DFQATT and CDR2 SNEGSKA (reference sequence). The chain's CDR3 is CSARFFGHTTYNEQFF. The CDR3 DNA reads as TGCAGTGCTAGATTCTTTGGTCACACAACTTACAATGAGCAGTTCTTC.

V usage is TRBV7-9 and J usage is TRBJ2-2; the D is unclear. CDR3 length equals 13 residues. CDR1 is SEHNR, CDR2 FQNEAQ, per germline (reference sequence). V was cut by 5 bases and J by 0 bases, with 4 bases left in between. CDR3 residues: CASSAPNTGELFF. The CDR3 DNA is TGTGCCAGCAGCGCACCGAACACCGGGGAGCTGTTTTTT.

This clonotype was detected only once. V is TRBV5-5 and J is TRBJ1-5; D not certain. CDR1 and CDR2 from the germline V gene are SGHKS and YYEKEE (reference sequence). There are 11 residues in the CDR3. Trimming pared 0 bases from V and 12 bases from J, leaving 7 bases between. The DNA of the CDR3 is TGTGCCAGCAGCTTGGACGGGCTCCAGCATTTT. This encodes CASSLDGLQHF.

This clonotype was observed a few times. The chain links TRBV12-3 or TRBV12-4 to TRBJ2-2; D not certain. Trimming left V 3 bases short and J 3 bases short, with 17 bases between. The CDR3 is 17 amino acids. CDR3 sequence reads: CASSLGRPRGDTGELFF. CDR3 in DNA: TGTGCCAGCAGTTTGGGAAGGCCAAGAGGTGACACCGGGGAGCTGTTTTTT.

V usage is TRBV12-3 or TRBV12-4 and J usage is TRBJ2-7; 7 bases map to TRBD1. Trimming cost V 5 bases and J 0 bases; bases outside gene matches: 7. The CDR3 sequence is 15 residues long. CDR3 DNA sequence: TGTGCCAGCAGTCGTAGTGGGGACAGCTCCTACGAGCAGTACTTC. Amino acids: CASSRSGDSSYEQYF.